This TCR beta chain was recovered during a study of beta chain features in type 1 diabetes. Since all of the isolated RNA was reverse transcribed, expressed TCRB transcripts were what got sequenced. Profiling relied on immunoSEQ multiplex PCR, and the TCRdb table lists in-frame clones only, not all of them. This table holds 600,000 or so clones, roughly 12% found once. The germline V and J ends were trimmed by 7 bases and 6 bases, with 19 bases remaining between them. From germline, CDR1 is MNHEY and CDR2 SVGAGI. The CDR3 contains 14 residues. Comments on this clone: Its antigen is unknown.

Whole-study results and caveats: Patients with Type 1 diabetes showed moderately but significantly shorter TCRB CDR3s in all four CD4+ subsets.

The chain uses TRBV6-5 and TRBJ2-7, with no clear D. Sequenced material: naive CD4+ T cells from blood. The sequence was obtained from a man younger than 40 with type 1 diabetes. The CDR3 DNA follows: TGTGCCAGCACCTCGGGTAGTCACAGATCCGAGCAGTACTTC. Amino acids: CASTSGSHRSEQYF.